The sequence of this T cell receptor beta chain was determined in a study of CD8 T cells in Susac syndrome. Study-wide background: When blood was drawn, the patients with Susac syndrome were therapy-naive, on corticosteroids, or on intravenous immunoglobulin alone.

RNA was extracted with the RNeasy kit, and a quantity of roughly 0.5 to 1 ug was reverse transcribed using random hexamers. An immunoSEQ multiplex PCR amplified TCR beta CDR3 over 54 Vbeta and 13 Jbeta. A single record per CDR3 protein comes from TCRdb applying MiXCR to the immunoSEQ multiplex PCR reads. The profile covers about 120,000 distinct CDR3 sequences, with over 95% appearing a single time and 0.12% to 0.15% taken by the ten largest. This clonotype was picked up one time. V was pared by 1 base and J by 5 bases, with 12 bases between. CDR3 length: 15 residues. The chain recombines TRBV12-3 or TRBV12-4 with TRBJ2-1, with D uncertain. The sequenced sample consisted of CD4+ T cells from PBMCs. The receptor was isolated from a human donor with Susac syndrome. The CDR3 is CASSLGRGTHNEQFF. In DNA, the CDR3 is TGTGCCAGCAGTTTAGGTCGAGGTACCCACAATGAGCAGTTCTTC.